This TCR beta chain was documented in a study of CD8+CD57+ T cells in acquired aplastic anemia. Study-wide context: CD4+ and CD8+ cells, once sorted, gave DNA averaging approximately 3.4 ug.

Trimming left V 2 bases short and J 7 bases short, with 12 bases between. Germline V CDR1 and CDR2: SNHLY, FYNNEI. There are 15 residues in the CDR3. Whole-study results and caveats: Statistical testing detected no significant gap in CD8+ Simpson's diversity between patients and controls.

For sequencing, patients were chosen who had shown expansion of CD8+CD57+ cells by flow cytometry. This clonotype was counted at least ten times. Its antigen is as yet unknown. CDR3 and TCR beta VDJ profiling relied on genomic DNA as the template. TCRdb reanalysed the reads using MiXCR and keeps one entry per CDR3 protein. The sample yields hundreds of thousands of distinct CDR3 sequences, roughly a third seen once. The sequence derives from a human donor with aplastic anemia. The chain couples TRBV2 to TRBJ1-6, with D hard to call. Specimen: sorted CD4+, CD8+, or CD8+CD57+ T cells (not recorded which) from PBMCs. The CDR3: CASSERSGANSPLHF. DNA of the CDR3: TGTGCCAGCAGTGAACGTTCAGGTGCCAATTCACCCCTCCACTTT.